These T cell receptor beta chains were read from a single sample in a study of blood T cell repertoires in COVID-19. Libraries were prepared by immunoSEQ multiplex PCR; TCRdb keeps only in-frame clonotypes and omits some of them. The data show roughly 400,000 clones, roughly 90% seen once. Sequences were obtained from PBMCs or T cells enriched from blood (not recorded which). Receptors were obtained from a woman under 40 who had recovered from COVID-19. Both conserved end residues are part of each CDR3. Fields, in order: V gene, clone size, D gene, J gene, CDR3 DNA, CDR3 protein. A D gene is named only where the DNA matches it firmly. Some rows have no size entry. The others give once, few or many, or a class for an expanded clone.

TRBV11-2	NA	NA	TRBJ2-3	TGTGCCAGCAGCTTCGCGGGACGGGGAACAGATACGCAGTATTTT	CASSFAGRGTDTQYF
TRBV30	NA	NA	TRBJ1-5	TGTGCCTGGAGTGGGCGGGGATCGCGCAATCAGCCCCAGCATTTT	CAWSGRGSRNQPQHF
TRBV30	NA	TRBD1	TRBJ1-5	TGTGCCTGGAGAGAGACAGGGTTGGGCAATCAGCCCCAGCATTTT	CAWRETGLGNQPQHF
TRBV27	NA	NA	TRBJ1-4	TGTGCCAGCAGTTCGGGGTGGATAACTAATGAAAAACTGTTTTTT	CASSSGWITNEKLFF
TRBV7-9	once	NA	TRBJ1-4	TGTGCCAGCAGCTCCGTTGATGGACAGAATAATGAAAAACTGTTTTTT	CASSSVDGQNNEKLFF
TRBV3-1/TRBV3-2	NA	TRBD1	TRBJ2-3	TGTGCCAGCAGCCAAGCCGGGACAGGGGATACGCAGTATTTT	CASSQAGTGDTQYF
TRBV6-6	NA	TRBD2	TRBJ2-3	TGTGCCAGCACTAAAACCCGGGGGGGCTCAGATACGCAGTATTTT	CASTKTRGGSDTQYF
TRBV24-1	NA	TRBD1	TRBJ1-1	TGTGCCACCAGTGAGGGACAGGCCGCGAACACTGAAGCTTTCTTT	CATSEGQAANTEAFF
TRBV27	few	TRBD1	TRBJ2-1	TGTGCCAGCACTACCTTAGGACAGGCGGGCAGGAATGAGCAGTTCTTC	CASTTLGQAGRNEQFF
TRBV6-5	NA	TRBD1	TRBJ1-2	TGTGCCAGCAGGCTAACCGGGACAGGGGAAGGCTACACCTTC	CASRLTGTGEGYTF
TRBV5-6	NA	TRBD2	TRBJ2-7	TGTGCCAGCAGCCCACTTGGTAGCGGGGCCTACGAGCAGTACTTC	CASSPLGSGAYEQYF
TRBV28	NA	NA	TRBJ2-1	TGTGCCAGCAGTTTACCCGGGAGCGTCTACAATGAGCAGTTCTTC	CASSLPGSVYNEQFF
TRBV7-9	few	NA	TRBJ1-1	TGTGCCAGCAGCAGGGGACTCGACTCCACTGAAGCTTTCTTT	CASSRGLDSTEAFF
TRBV30	NA	TRBD1	TRBJ1-1	TGTGCCGGGGGGACAGGCTACACTGAAGCTTTCTTT	CAGGTGYTEAFF
TRBV6-5	NA	NA	TRBJ2-7	TGTGCCAGCAGCTATGGGACTGGAAGCTCCTACGAGCAGTACTTC	CASSYGTGSSYEQYF
TRBV7-9	NA	NA	TRBJ2-7	TGTGCCAGCGGCCGGGACTCCACCTACGAGCAGTACTTC	CASGRDSTYEQYF
TRBV7-3	NA	TRBD2	TRBJ2-2	TGTGCCAGCAGCTCCGGGACTAGCGCCAACACCGGGGAGCTGTTTTTT	CASSSGTSANTGELFF
TRBV19	NA	NA	TRBJ2-4	TGTGCCAGTAGTACCGCCCTGGGACTAGCCAAAAACATTCAGTACTTC	CASSTALGLAKNIQYF
TRBV6-2/TRBV6-3	NA	NA	TRBJ1-2	TGTGCCAGCAGTATGGCCTATGGCTACACCTTC	CASSMAYGYTF
TRBV29-1	NA	TRBD2	TRBJ2-1	TGCAGCGTTCGAGATACTAGCGGGAGGTTCGATGAGCAGTTCTTC	CSVRDTSGRFDEQFF
TRBV7-9	NA	NA	TRBJ1-6	TGTGCCAGCAGCCACAACCATAATTCACCCCTCCACTTT	CASSHNHNSPLHF
TRBV28	NA	TRBD1	TRBJ1-4	TGTGCCAGCAGTTTTTCGGGACAGGGGAATGAAAAACTGTTTTTT	CASSFSGQGNEKLFF
TRBV4-3	few	TRBD1	TRBJ2-7	TGCGCCAGCAGCCAAGGGATGGGGGACAGGGATTACGAGCAGTACTTC	CASSQGMGDRDYEQYF
TRBV18	NA	TRBD1	TRBJ1-2	TGTGCCAGCTCACCTTTGGACAGGGTTGAGTATGGCTACACCTTC	CASSPLDRVEYGYTF
TRBV11-2	NA	TRBD2	TRBJ2-1	TGTGCCAGCAGCTTAGTTGGGCGACTAGCGGGAGGCAATGAGCAGTTCTTC	CASSLVGRLAGGNEQFF
TRBV6-2/TRBV6-3	once	TRBD2	TRBJ2-1	TGTGCCAGCAGCCCCAAGGGGAGGGGCAATGAGCAGTTCTTC	CASSPKGRGNEQFF
TRBV3-1/TRBV3-2	NA	NA	TRBJ2-7	TGTGCCAGCAGCTTAGATAGAAGGGGCGAGCAGTACTTC	CASSLDRRGEQYF
TRBV11-2	NA	TRBD2	TRBJ2-3	TGTGCCAGCAGCCGGGGGGGGTTCCACACAGATACGCAGTATTTT	CASSRGGFHTDTQYF
TRBV12-3/TRBV12-4	NA	NA	TRBJ1-1	TGTGCCAGCACCAAGGGGGGGGGTGAAGCTTTCTTT	CASTKGGGEAFF
TRBV4-2	NA	NA	TRBJ2-7	TGTGCCAGCAGCCAAGAAGCGTCGGGCGAGCAGTACTTC	CASSQEASGEQYF
TRBV5-1	NA	TRBD1	TRBJ2-7	TGCGCCAGCAGCTTGGACAGGGGTAAGGGTGCGGAGCAGTACTTC	CASSLDRGKGAEQYF
TRBV7-6	NA	TRBD1	TRBJ2-1	TGTGCCAGCAGCTTAGATACCGGGACAGCCTCCTACAATGAGCAGTTCTTC	CASSLDTGTASYNEQFF
TRBV28	NA	NA	TRBJ2-2	TGTGCCAGCAGTTTTACAGGGTCCGGGGAGCTGTTTTTT	CASSFTGSGELFF
TRBV25-1	NA	TRBD2	TRBJ2-1	TGTGCCAGCAGTGTCGGGCTTAGCGGGAGTGCGGATGAGCAGTTCTTC	CASSVGLSGSADEQFF
TRBV30	once	NA	TRBJ1-1	TGTGCCTGGGACAGAAGCAACACTGAAGCTTTCTTT	CAWDRSNTEAFF
TRBV4-3	NA	TRBD1	TRBJ2-7	TGCGCCAGCAGCCAATTGCCGGGACAGGGATACGAGCAGTACTTC	CASSQLPGQGYEQYF
TRBV7-2	few	TRBD1	TRBJ1-5	TGTGCCAGCACCCCCCAGGGGGGAGGGCCCCAGCATTTT	CASTPQGGGPQHF
TRBV28	NA	TRBD1	TRBJ2-2	TGTGCCAGCAACAGGGGGCTCAACACCGGGGAGCTGTTTTTT	CASNRGLNTGELFF
TRBV19	NA	TRBD1	TRBJ2-4	TGTGCCAGTAGTAAGGGACAGGGGACCAAAAACATTCAGTACTTC	CASSKGQGTKNIQYF
TRBV28	NA	TRBD1	TRBJ1-2	TGTGCCAGCAGTTCGACAGGGGGTAAAGGGGAAGGCTACACCTTC	CASSSTGGKGEGYTF
TRBV27	NA	TRBD1	TRBJ1-2	TGTGCCAGCAGTTTATCTTGGGACAGGTTGGGCGACTATGGCTACACCTTC	CASSLSWDRLGDYGYTF
TRBV6-6	few	TRBD2	TRBJ2-7	TGTGCCAGCAGTCCAACCCCACTAGCGGGAGGGACCTACGAGCAGTACTTC	CASSPTPLAGGTYEQYF
TRBV12-3/TRBV12-4	NA	NA	TRBJ2-4	TGTGCCAGCAGCTTGGCTGGAAACATTCAGTACTTC	CASSLAGNIQYF
TRBV3-1/TRBV3-2	NA	TRBD1	TRBJ2-7	TGTGCCAGCAGCCAAGGGGACAGGGGGTTTTTCTACGAGCAGTACTTC	CASSQGDRGFFYEQYF
TRBV12-5	NA	NA	TRBJ2-7	TGTGCTAGTGGCAACGGGTACTCCTACGAGCAGTACTTC	CASGNGYSYEQYF
TRBV11-3	NA	NA	TRBJ2-2	TGTGCCAGCAGCCCGCACGACGGACAGCCGAACACCGGGGAGCTGTTTTTT	CASSPHDGQPNTGELFF
TRBV5-1	NA	NA	TRBJ2-3	TGCGCCAGCAGCTTGGAGCTAGGGGGAGTGGATACGCAGTATTTT	CASSLELGGVDTQYF
TRBV7-8	NA	NA	TRBJ2-1	TGTGCCAGCAGCTTAACGGGTAGCTCCTACAATGAGCAGTTCTTC	CASSLTGSSYNEQFF
TRBV7-2	NA	NA	TRBJ1-1	TGTGCCAGCAGCCAGGTCCTGGGGGGTAGAGCTTTCTTT	CASSQVLGGRAFF
TRBV19	NA	NA	TRBJ1-2	TGTGCCAGTAGTATTGGCCTGCGGGGCGCCTATGGCTACACCTTC	CASSIGLRGAYGYTF
TRBV15	NA	NA	TRBJ1-1	TGTGCCACCAGCAGACAACAGGGGAACACTGAAGCTTTCTTT	CATSRQQGNTEAFF